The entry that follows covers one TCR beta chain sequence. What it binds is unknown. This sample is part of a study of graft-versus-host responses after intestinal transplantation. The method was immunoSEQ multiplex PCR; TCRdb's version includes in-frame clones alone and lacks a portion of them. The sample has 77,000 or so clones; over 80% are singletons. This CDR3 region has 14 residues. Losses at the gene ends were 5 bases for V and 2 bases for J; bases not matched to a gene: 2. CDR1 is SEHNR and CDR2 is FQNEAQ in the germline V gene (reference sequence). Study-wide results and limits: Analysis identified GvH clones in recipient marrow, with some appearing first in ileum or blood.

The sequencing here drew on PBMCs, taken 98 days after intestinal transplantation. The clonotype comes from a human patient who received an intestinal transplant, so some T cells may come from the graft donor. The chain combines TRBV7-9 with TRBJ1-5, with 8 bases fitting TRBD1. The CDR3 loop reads CASSPTGGNQPQHF. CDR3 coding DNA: TGTGCCAGCAGCCCGACAGGGGGCAATCAGCCCCAGCATTTT.